This T cell receptor beta chain was identified during a study of technical replicates of blood from a handful of donors. The data were produced by immunoSEQ multiplex PCR, yet TCRdb's version contains in-frame clones alone and is incomplete. This table has about 88,000 clones, around 94% appearing once. Trimming cost V 2 bases and J 7 bases; bases outside gene matches: 12. The length of the CDR3 is 17 residues. The germline CDR1 and CDR2 sequences are SGHNT and YENEEA. The sequence came from a human donor in good health. Sequencing input: T cells isolated from PBMCs. The chain is built from TRBV11-3 and TRBJ2-2, with 8 bases matching TRBD1. CDR3: CASSLFSQGARGGELFF. DNA of the CDR3: TGTGCCAGCAGCTTATTCAGCCAGGGGGCTCGGGGCGGGGAGCTGTTTTTT. Filled out from reference TRBV11-3 and TRBJ2-2, the complete variable domain reads EAGVVQSPRYKIIEKKQPVAFWCNPISGHNTLYWYLQNLGQGPELLIRYENEEAVDDSQLPKDRFSAERLKGVDSTLKIQPAELGDSAVYLCASSLFSQGARGGELFFGEGSRLTVL.